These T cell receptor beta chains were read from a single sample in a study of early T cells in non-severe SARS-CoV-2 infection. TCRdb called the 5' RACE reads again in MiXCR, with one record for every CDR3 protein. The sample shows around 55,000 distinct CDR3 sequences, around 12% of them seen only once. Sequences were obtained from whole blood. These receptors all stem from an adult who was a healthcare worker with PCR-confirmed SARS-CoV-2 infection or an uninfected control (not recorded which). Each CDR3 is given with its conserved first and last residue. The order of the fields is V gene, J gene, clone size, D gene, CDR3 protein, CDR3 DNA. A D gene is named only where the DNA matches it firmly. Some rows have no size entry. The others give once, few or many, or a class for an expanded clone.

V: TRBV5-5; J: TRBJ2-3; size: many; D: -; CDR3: CASSLGSGTDTQYF; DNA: TGTGCCAGCAGCTTGGGGTCGGGGACAGATACGCAGTATTTT
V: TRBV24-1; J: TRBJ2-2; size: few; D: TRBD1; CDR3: CATSDPRTGDTGELFF; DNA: TGTGCCACCAGTGATCCCCGGACAGGGGACACCGGGGAGCTGTTTTTT
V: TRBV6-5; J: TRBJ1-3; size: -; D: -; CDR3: CASSRVSGNTIYF; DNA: TGTGCCAGCAGCCGAGTATCTGGAAACACCATATATTTT
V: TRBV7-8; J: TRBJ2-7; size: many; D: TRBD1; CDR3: CASSLTDRASSYEQYF; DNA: TGTGCCAGCAGCTTAACAGACAGGGCAAGCTCCTACGAGCAGTACTTC
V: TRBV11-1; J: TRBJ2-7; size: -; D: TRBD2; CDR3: CASSPGLAGGIEQYF; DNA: TGTGCCAGCAGCCCAGGACTAGCGGGAGGAATCGAGCAGTACTTC
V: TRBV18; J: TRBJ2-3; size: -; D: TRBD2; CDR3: CASSPDLTGAGGTDTQYF; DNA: TGTGCCAGCTCACCGGACCTAACCGGAGCGGGGGGCACAGATACGCAGTATTTT
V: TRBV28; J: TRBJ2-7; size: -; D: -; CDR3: CASSPDLYEQYF; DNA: TGTGCCAGCAGTCCTGACCTCTACGAGCAGTACTTC
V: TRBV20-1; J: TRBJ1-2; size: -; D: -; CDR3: CSASVKGEEGYTF; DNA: TGCAGTGCTAGTGTTAAGGGGGAAGAGGGCTACACCTTC
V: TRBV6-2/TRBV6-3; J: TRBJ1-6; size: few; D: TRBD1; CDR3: CASSTPGTGTSPLHF; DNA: TGTGCCAGCAGTACCCCCGGGACAGGCACCTCACCCCTCCACTTT
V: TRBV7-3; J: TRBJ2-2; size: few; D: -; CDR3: CASSSLGGELFF; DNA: TGTGCCAGCAGCTCCCTAGGCGGGGAGCTGTTTTTT
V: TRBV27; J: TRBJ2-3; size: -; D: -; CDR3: CASSYLVGGPSTQYF; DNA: TGTGCCAGCAGTTACCTAGTAGGGGGGCCCAGTACGCAGTATTTT
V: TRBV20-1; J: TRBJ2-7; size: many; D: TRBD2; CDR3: CSARDTSGPSYEQYF; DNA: TGCAGTGCTAGAGACACTAGCGGTCCCTCCTACGAGCAGTACTTC
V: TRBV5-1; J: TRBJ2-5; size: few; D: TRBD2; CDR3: CASSLAGGRRGQETQYF; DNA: TGCGCCAGCAGCTTGGCCGGCGGGAGGAGGGGACAAGAGACCCAGTACTTC
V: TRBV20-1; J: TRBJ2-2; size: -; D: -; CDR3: CSARASPAIGELFF; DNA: TGCAGTGCTAGAGCCTCCCCTGCGATTGGGGAGCTGTTTTTT
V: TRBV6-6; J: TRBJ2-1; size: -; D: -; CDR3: CASSPSLEQFF; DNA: TGTGCCAGCAGTCCATCCCTAGAGCAGTTCTTC
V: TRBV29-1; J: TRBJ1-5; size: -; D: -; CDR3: CSVEGNGQPQHF; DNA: TGCAGCGTCGAGGGGAATGGTCAGCCCCAGCATTTT
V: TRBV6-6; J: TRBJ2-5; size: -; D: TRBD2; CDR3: CASGPGTSGRETQYF; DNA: TGTGCCAGCGGCCCGGGGACTAGCGGGAGAGAGACCCAGTACTTC
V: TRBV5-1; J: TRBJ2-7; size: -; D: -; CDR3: CASSLGSQSYEQYF; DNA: TGCGCCAGCAGCTTGGGATCGCAGTCCTACGAGCAGTACTTC
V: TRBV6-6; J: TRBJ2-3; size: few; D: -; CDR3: CASSYGGTDTQYF; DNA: TGTGCCAGCAGTTACGGCGGGACAGATACGCAGTATTTT
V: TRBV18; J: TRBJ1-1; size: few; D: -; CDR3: CASSPGITSGTEAFF; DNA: TGTGCCAGCTCACCCGGGATCACCTCTGGCACTGAAGCTTTCTTT
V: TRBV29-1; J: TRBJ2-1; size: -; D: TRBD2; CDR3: CSLWGGLDEQFF; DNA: TGCAGCCTCTGGGGGGGTTTGGATGAGCAGTTCTTC
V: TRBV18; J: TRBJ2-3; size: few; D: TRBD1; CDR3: CASSPGTGEDTQYF; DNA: TGTGCCAGCTCCCCCGGGACAGGGGAAGATACGCAGTATTTT
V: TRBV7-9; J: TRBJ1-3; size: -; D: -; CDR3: CASSLYAGNSGNTIYF; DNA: TGTGCCAGCAGCCTTTACGCGGGGAACTCTGGAAACACCATATATTTT
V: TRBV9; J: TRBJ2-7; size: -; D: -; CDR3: CASSPSMDNYYEQYF; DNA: TGTGCCAGCAGCCCGAGCATGGACAACTACTACGAGCAGTACTTC
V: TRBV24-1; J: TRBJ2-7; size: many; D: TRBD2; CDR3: CATGGGRAGEQYF; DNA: TGTGCCACTGGAGGAGGGAGAGCGGGGGAGCAGTACTTC
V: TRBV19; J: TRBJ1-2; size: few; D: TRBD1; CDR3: CASSIRPGQGALNYGYTF; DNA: TGTGCCAGTAGTATCCGACCGGGACAGGGGGCGCTTAACTATGGCTACACCTTC
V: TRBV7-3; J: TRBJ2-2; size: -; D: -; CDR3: CASSSLPLNTGELFF; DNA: TGTGCCAGCAGCTCCCTCCCGTTGAACACCGGGGAGCTGTTTTTT
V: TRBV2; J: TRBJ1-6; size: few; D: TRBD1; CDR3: CARGTGNSPLHF; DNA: TGTGCCAGAGGGACAGGGAACTCACCCCTCCACTTT
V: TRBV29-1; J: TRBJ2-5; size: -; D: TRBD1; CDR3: CSVRGQVQETQYF; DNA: TGCAGCGTGAGGGGGCAGGTCCAAGAGACCCAGTACTTC
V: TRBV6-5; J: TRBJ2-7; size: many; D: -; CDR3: CASSYYSGSYEQYF; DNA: TGTGCCAGCAGTTACTATAGCGGCTCCTACGAGCAGTACTTC
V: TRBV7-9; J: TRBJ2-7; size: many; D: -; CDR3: CASSGRGPYEQYF; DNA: TGTGCCAGCAGCGGCCGGGGGCCCTACGAGCAGTACTTC
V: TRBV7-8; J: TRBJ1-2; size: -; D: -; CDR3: CASSPDTLRGGYTF; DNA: TGTGCCAGCAGCCCGGACACCTTACGGGGTGGCTACACCTTC
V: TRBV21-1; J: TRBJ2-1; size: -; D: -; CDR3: CASSSAGLSGYNNEQFF; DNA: TGTGCCAGCAGCAGCGCCGGGTTGTCCGGCTACAACAATGAGCAGTTCTTC
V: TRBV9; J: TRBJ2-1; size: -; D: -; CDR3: CASSVGLADYNEQFF; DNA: TGTGCCAGCAGCGTAGGGCTAGCCGATTACAATGAGCAGTTCTTC
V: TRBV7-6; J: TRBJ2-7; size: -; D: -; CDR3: CASSPGSRTTYEQYF; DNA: TGTGCCAGCAGCCCTGGGTCCAGGACGACCTACGAGCAGTACTTC
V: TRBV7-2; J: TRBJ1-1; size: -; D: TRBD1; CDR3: CASSLGQVKTEAFF; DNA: TGTGCCAGCAGCTTGGGACAGGTCAAAACTGAAGCTTTCTTT
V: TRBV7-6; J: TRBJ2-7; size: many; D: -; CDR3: CASSPYPGEQYF; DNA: TGTGCCAGCAGCCCATACCCTGGGGAGCAGTACTTC
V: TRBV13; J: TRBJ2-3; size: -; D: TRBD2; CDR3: CASSFEGGTSDDTQYF; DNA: TGTGCCAGCAGCTTCGAGGGCGGGACTAGCGACGATACGCAGTATTTT
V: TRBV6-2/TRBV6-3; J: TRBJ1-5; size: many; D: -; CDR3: CASRLPRAEQPQHF; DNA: TGTGCCAGCAGACTCCCGAGGGCCGAACAGCCCCAGCATTTT
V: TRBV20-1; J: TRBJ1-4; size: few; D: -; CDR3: CSAKGTPGEKLFF; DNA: TGCAGTGCTAAGGGGACTCCCGGTGAAAAACTGTTTTTT
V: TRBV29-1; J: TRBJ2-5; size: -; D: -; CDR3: CSVEAGAETQYF; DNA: TGCAGCGTTGAGGCGGGGGCCGAGACCCAGTACTTC
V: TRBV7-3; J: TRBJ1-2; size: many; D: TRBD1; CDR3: CASSLGTGGPTF; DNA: TGTGCCAGCAGCCTCGGGACAGGGGGGCCCACCTTC
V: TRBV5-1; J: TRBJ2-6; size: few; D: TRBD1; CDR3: CASSHGTGDVLTF; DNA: TGCGCCAGCAGCCATGGGACAGGGGACGTCCTGACTTTC
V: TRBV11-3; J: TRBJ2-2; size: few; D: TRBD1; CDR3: CASSATGGRGELFF; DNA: TGTGCCAGCAGCGCCACAGGGGGCAGGGGGGAGCTGTTTTTT
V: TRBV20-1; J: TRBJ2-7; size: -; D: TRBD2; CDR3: CSARPRRGGRAVEQYF; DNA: TGCAGTGCTAGACCACGGCGGGGCGGGAGGGCCGTTGAGCAGTACTTC
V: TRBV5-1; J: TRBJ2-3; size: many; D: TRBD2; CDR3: CASSWPLAGGSTDTQYF; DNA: TGCGCCAGCAGCTGGCCCTTAGCGGGGGGTAGCACAGATACGCAGTATTTT
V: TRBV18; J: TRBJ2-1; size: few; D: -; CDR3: CASSHGAGDNEQFF; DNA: TGTGCCAGCTCCCATGGAGCGGGTGACAATGAGCAGTTCTTC
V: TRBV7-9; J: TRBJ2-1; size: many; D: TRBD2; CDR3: CASSPGTSFYEQFF; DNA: TGTGCCAGCAGCCCCGGGACTAGCTTCTATGAGCAGTTCTTC
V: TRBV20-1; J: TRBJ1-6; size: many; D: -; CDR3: CSAKQGGNSPLHF; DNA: TGCAGTGCTAAACAGGGTGGAAATTCACCCCTCCACTTT
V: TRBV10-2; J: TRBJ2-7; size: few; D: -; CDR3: CASSVGVANSYEQYF; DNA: TGCGCCAGCAGTGTCGGGGTAGCGAACTCCTACGAGCAGTACTTC
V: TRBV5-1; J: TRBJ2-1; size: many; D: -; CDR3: CASSTLGRSSYNEQFF; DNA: TGCGCCAGCAGTACCCTAGGGCGGAGCTCCTACAATGAGCAGTTCTTC
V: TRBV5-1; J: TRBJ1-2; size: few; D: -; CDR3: CASSLAGLTVYGYTF; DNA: TGCGCCAGCAGCTTGGCAGGCTTAACTGTCTATGGCTACACCTTC
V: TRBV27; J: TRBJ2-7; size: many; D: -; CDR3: CASRRDVWPAAGNEQYF; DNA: TGTGCCAGCAGGCGGGATGTTTGGCCGGCGGCAGGGAACGAGCAGTACTTC
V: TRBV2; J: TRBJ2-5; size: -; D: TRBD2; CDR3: CASSTPGTSGRKLGETQYF; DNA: TGTGCCAGCAGTACCCCCGGGACTAGCGGGAGGAAGCTCGGGGAGACCCAGTACTTC
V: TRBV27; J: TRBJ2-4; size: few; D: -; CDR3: CASSPWDVGAKNIQYF; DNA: TGTGCCAGCAGTCCCTGGGACGTTGGTGCCAAAAACATTCAGTACTTC
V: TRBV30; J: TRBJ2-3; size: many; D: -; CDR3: CAWSDRWGSPNTDTQYF; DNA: TGTGCCTGGAGTGACCGTTGGGGTAGCCCCAACACAGATACGCAGTATTTT
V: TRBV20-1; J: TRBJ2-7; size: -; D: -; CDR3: CSARDHTSSAYEQYF; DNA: TGCAGTGCTAGAGATCATACTAGCAGCGCCTACGAGCAGTACTTC